Each of the 26 T cell receptor beta chains below was sequenced from the same sample in a study of cytomegalovirus exposure and HLA in healthy donors. Researchers ran the PCR with 60 Vbeta and 13 Jbeta primers. Profiled with immunoSEQ multiplex PCR; TCRdb holds only in-frame clones, not every one. The sample carries about 110,000 clones, approximately 15% recorded once. Sequenced input: PBMCs. The receptors were sampled from a young woman in good health and CMV-seronegative.

The rearrangement uses TRBV29-1 and TRBJ2-7, with D possibly matching TRBD2 (6 bases). The CDR3 is made up of 13 amino acids. Germline V lookup: CDR1 SQVTM, CDR2 ANQGSEA. V lost 1 base and J lost 5, with 12 bases in between. The CDR3 loop is CSVEGATGDEQYF. Here the CDR3 DNA reads TGCAGCGTTGAAGGCGCGACGGGGGACGAGCAGTACTTC.

This chain joins TRBV10-2 and TRBJ2-3, with TRBD1 as a possible D gene (5 bases). The CDR3 sequence is 12 residues long. With 3 bases removed from V and 14 bases from J, the gap between germline ends came to 15 bases. Germline V gives CDR1 WSHSY, CDR2 SAAADI. Here the CDR3 reads CASSESQGLGYF. DNA for the CDR3: TGCGCCAGCAGTGAAAGTCAGGGTTTAGGGTATTTT.

The chain links TRBV7-2 to TRBJ2-6; no reliable D call. Trimming left V 4 bases short and J 3 bases short, with 7 bases between. The CDR3 runs to 14 residues. Looked up from germline, CDR1 is SGHTA and CDR2 is FQGNSA. CDR3 sequence reads: CASSSLYGANVLTF. The CDR3 DNA follows: TGTGCCAGCAGCTCCCTATATGGGGCCAACGTCCTGACTTTC.

The J gene is TRBJ2-3, the V gene TRBV6-6, with D maybe TRBD2 (5 bases). The CDR3 consists of 15 residues. Germline assignment: CDR1 MNHNY and CDR2 SVGAGI (reference sequence). The ends were cut back, 0 bases at V and 2 bases at J, with 9 bases in the middle. The CDR3 is CASSYSRTVTDTQYF. CDR3 nucleotide sequence: TGTGCCAGCAGTTACTCGAGGACTGTCACAGATACGCAGTATTTT.

This clone turned up a few times. This CDR3 is also generated by other DNA sequences in the sample. The chain joins TRBV6-1 to TRBJ2-7, with TRBD2 identical over 9 bases. V dropped 1 base and J dropped 5; count of bases not matched to a gene: 6. This CDR3 has 15 amino acids. Germline V gene data show CDR1 as MNHNS and CDR2 as SASEGT. The CDR3 sequence is CASSEDAGGPNEQYF. The CDR3 DNA reads as TGTGCCAGCAGTGAAGATGCGGGGGGGCCGAACGAGCAGTACTTC.

This clone was detected only a few times. The chain links TRBV7-9 to TRBJ2-1; TRBD2 matches at 7 bases. This CDR3 is built from 15 residues. CDR1 is SEHNR and CDR2 is FQNEAQ in the germline V gene (reference sequence). With V trimmed by 1 base and J by 12 bases, 12 bases remained unmatched. CDR3 nucleotides: TGTGCCAGCAGCTTAGGCCCTAGCGGATTTTTCGGGCAGTTCTTC. Encoded protein: CASSLGPSGFFGQFF.

The chain is built from TRBV2 and TRBJ2-3; 11 bases map to TRBD2. The germline gives CDR1 SNHLY, CDR2 FYNNEI. The CDR3 is 16 amino acids. Trimming cost V 6 bases and J 2 bases; bases outside gene matches: 7. CDR3 sequence reads: CASRKTSGDFTDTQYF. The CDR3 bases are TGTGCCAGCAGAAAGACTAGCGGGGACTTCACAGATACGCAGTATTTT.

The chain links TRBV19 to TRBJ1-3, with D tentatively TRBD1 (6 bases). Germline CDR1 is LNHDA and CDR2 is SQIVND (reference sequence). Trimming left V 6 bases short and J 0 bases short, with 9 bases between. This CDR3 region has 14 residues. CDR3 nucleotide sequence: TGTGCCAGTAGCGGGACACACTCTGGAAACACCATATATTTT. It encodes CASSGTHSGNTIYF.

V gene TRBV19 combines with J gene TRBJ1-2; D is unresolved. The CDR3 sequence is 14 residues long. Between the trimmed V and J ends, which lost 2 bases and 2 bases, there was a span of 9 bases. Germline V gene data show CDR1 as LNHDA and CDR2 as SQIVND (reference sequence). This CDR3 reads CASSIPGGNYGYTF. The DNA of the CDR3 is TGTGCCAGTAGTATACCAGGTGGGAACTATGGCTACACCTTC.

V and J are TRBV7-9 and TRBJ2-1, with 7 bases matching TRBD2. Germline V gene lookup returns CDR1 SEHNR and CDR2 FQNEAQ (reference sequence). Germline trimming cut 1 base from V and 6 bases from J; bases unmatched to any gene: 9. The CDR3 totals 16 residues. The CDR3, as DNA: TGTGCCAGCAGCTTAGGAGGACTAGGGAGGGGCAATGAGCAGTTCTTC. Its translation: CASSLGGLGRGNEQFF.

This chain joins TRBV29-1 and TRBJ1-1; 8 positions match TRBD1. With V trimmed by 4 bases and J by 10 bases, 8 bases remained unmatched. Looked up from germline, CDR1 is SQVTM and CDR2 is ANQGSEA. This CDR3 spans 12 amino acids. The CDR3 DNA follows: TGCAGCGTTGGAATGGGGGACAGGAGAGCTTTCTTT. Translated: CSVGMGDRRAFF.

This clone was seen more than once but under ten times. The rearrangement uses TRBV5-1 and TRBJ2-7; the match to TRBD1 covers 7 bases. The trim removed 0 bases at V and 1 base at J, leaving 7 bases unmatched. There are 16 residues in the CDR3. CDR1 and CDR2 (germline): SGHRS, YFSETQ. This CDR3 is CASSLGGRQGSYEQYF. DNA for the CDR3: TGCGCCAGCAGCTTGGGGGGCCGACAGGGATCCTACGAGCAGTACTTC.

The table lists this clone with a few counts. The rearrangement joins TRBV27 to TRBJ1-5, with D tentatively TRBD1 (6 bases). Germline V gene sequence: CDR1 MNHEY, CDR2 SMNVEV (reference sequence). The germline V and J ends were trimmed by 1 base and 3 bases, with 10 bases remaining between them. This CDR3 region has 15 residues. This CDR3 reads CASSLWSGANQPQHF. CDR3 nucleotide sequence: TGTGCCAGCAGTTTATGGTCAGGGGCCAATCAGCCCCAGCATTTT.

This clone was observed a handful of times. V is TRBV7-2 and J is TRBJ1-4, with D perhaps matching TRBD1 (6 bases). CDR1 is SGHTA, CDR2 FQGNSA, per germline. V was cut by 6 bases and J by 0 bases, with 17 bases left in between. The CDR3 extends over 17 amino acids. The CDR3 bases are TGTGCCAGCAGTTCAAGGGGGGGATGGGCAACTAATGAAAAACTGTTTTTT. Residues: CASSSRGGWATNEKLFF.

This clone was counted between two and nine times. This chain uses TRBV5-1 with TRBJ2-1; 8 positions match TRBD1. Germline values: CDR1 SGHRS, CDR2 YFSETQ. The length of the CDR3 is 15 residues. V was clipped by 0 bases and J by 9 bases; unmatched bases: 8. The CDR3 DNA is TGCGCCAGCAGCTTGGCACAGGGGGTAAGGGTTGAGCAGTTCTTC. This gives the protein CASSLAQGVRVEQFF.

This clone was counted only a few times. The CDR3 region is CASSSRGGGPNSFKAFF. CDR3 DNA: TGTGCCAGCAGCTCCCGAGGGGGGGGCCCCAATAGTTTCAAAGCTTTCTTT. The gene calls are TRBV13 and TRBJ1-1, with D possibly matching TRBD1 (6 bases). This CDR3 comprises 17 residues. Trimming left V 4 bases short and J 9 bases short, with 27 bases between. Germline values: CDR1 PRHDT, CDR2 FYEKMQ (reference sequence).

In its sample, this clone was seen a few times. The chain joins TRBV7-9 to TRBJ2-3; D is perhaps TRBD2 (5 bases). This CDR3 has 16 residues. Germline CDR1 SEHNR, CDR2 FQNEAQ (reference sequence). V lost 7 bases, J lost 0 bases, and 17 bases lay in between. CDR3 in amino acids: CASKPTDFPSTDTQYF. In nucleotides, the CDR3 is TGTGCCAGCAAACCGACGGACTTCCCTAGCACAGATACGCAGTATTTT.

The chain links TRBV5-6 to TRBJ1-6, with 12 bases fitting TRBD1. Germline CDR1 is SGHDT and CDR2 is YYEEEE. Germline trimming cut 4 bases from V and 10 bases from J; bases unmatched to any gene: 18. The CDR3 spans 19 residues. The CDR3 region is CASSPPGQGALLGGSPLHF. The CDR3 DNA reads as TGTGCCAGCAGCCCCCCGGGACAGGGGGCCCTTCTGGGAGGATCACCCCTCCACTTT.

The chain has TRBV7-6 and TRBJ2-3, with 7 bases identical to TRBD2. The CDR3 consists of 18 residues. V was clipped by 2 bases and J by 2 bases; unmatched bases: 13. Germline CDR1 and CDR2: SGHVS and FNYEAQ. The CDR3 region is CASSLRPLTSFSTDTQYF. The CDR3, as DNA: TGTGCCAGCAGCTTAAGACCATTGACTAGCTTTTCCACAGATACGCAGTATTTT.

The chain combines TRBV28 with TRBJ1-2; a weak D match, TRBD1 (5 bases). V gave up 10 bases and J gave up 2 bases, with 14 bases separating them. This CDR3 is 13 amino acids long. CDR1 and CDR2 (germline): MDHEN, SYDVKM. CDR3 protein: CAIVDRGNYGYTF. Here the CDR3 DNA reads TGTGCCATCGTCGACAGAGGAAACTATGGCTACACCTTC.

The J gene is TRBJ1-2, the V gene TRBV30; TRBD1 is a possible D gene (5 bases). Germline V gene sequence: CDR1 GTSNPN, CDR2 SVGIG (reference sequence). The CDR3 covers 15 residues. V lost 5 bases and J 4 bases, leaving 20 bases between the germline ends. For the CDR3, the DNA is TGTGCCTGGGGGGTACGGCACTTAAGGGGCTATGGCTACACCTTC. Protein: CAWGVRHLRGYGYTF.

This clone has just a few counts. The chain uses TRBV11-1 and TRBJ2-7; D unresolved. Germline values: CDR1 SGHAT, CDR2 FQDESV (reference sequence). The CDR3 length is 17 residues. The V end lost 2 bases, the J end lost 2 bases, and 19 bases lay between the germline ends. The CDR3 region has the DNA TGTGCCAGCAGCTTATGGTCGGCAGGTTTGACCGCCTACGAGCAGTACTTC. Amino acids: CASSLWSAGLTAYEQYF.

The chain links TRBV29-1 to TRBJ1-5; D ambiguous. Trimming removed 3 bases at V and 9 bases at J, with 12 bases between. The CDR3 totals 12 residues. Germline CDR1 is SQVTM and CDR2 is ANQGSEA. The CDR3 DNA is TGCAGCGTTGAGCTGCCGACGGGGCCCCAGCATTTT. Translation: CSVELPTGPQHF.

The chain employs TRBV6-5 and TRBJ2-1, with D maybe TRBD1 (6 bases). Trimming stripped 4 bases from V and 9 bases from J, with 13 bases between. There are 13 residues in the CDR3. Germline V lookup: CDR1 MNHEY, CDR2 SVGAGI. The CDR3 sequence: CASSFPGAVEQFF. CDR3 coding DNA: TGTGCCAGCAGTTTCCCAGGGGCAGTTGAGCAGTTCTTC.

This chain uses TRBV18 with TRBJ2-7; 7 positions agree with TRBD1. Germline values: CDR1 KGHSH, CDR2 LQKENI. The CDR3 consists of 14 residues. Germline trimming cut 3 bases from V and 6 bases from J; bases unmatched to any gene: 8. The CDR3 loop reads CASSPDRMVSEQYF. CDR3 nucleotides: TGTGCCAGCTCACCGGACAGGATGGTTAGCGAGCAGTACTTC.

V and J are TRBV29-1 and TRBJ2-7; 7 nucleotides line up with TRBD1. The germline V gene has CDR1 SQVTM and CDR2 ANQGSEA. The CDR3 runs 14 residues. Unmatched junction bases numbered 9, after V lost 7 bases and J lost 0 bases. The CDR3, as DNA: TGCAGCGCCCGGACAGGCTTAAGCTCCTACGAGCAGTACTTC. The encoded protein is CSARTGLSSYEQYF.